This T cell receptor (beta chain) was identified in a study of cytomegalovirus exposure and HLA in healthy donors. This CDR3 comprises 14 residues. The J segment lost 5 bases and the V segment lost 5 bases, leaving 8 bases of the junction unmatched. In germline, CDR1 is SGHTA, CDR2 FQGTGA. This PCR relied on a set of 60 Vbeta primers and 13 Jbeta primers. The protocol was immunoSEQ multiplex PCR, while the TCRdb copy is restricted to in-frame clones and leaves out a portion. This sample has some 150,000 clones; about 84% occur once, and the top ten carry around 2.5%. Study-wide results and caveats: Earlier findings revealed that most TCR beta V segments proved productive either about 87% or about 30% of the time. A later examination showed that TCR association rates differed by HLA locus, with DRB1 most and HLA-C fewest.

Worth noting for this clone: Its antigen remains unknown.

Material for sequencing was PBMCs. The chain employs TRBV7-3 and TRBJ1-2; 7 nucleotides match TRBD1. The receptor's source is a man aged 50-59 years in good health and CMV-seronegative. The CDR3 reads CASSTRQGTYGYTF. The CDR3 bases are TGTGCCAGCAGCACAAGACAGGGAACGTATGGCTACACCTTC.